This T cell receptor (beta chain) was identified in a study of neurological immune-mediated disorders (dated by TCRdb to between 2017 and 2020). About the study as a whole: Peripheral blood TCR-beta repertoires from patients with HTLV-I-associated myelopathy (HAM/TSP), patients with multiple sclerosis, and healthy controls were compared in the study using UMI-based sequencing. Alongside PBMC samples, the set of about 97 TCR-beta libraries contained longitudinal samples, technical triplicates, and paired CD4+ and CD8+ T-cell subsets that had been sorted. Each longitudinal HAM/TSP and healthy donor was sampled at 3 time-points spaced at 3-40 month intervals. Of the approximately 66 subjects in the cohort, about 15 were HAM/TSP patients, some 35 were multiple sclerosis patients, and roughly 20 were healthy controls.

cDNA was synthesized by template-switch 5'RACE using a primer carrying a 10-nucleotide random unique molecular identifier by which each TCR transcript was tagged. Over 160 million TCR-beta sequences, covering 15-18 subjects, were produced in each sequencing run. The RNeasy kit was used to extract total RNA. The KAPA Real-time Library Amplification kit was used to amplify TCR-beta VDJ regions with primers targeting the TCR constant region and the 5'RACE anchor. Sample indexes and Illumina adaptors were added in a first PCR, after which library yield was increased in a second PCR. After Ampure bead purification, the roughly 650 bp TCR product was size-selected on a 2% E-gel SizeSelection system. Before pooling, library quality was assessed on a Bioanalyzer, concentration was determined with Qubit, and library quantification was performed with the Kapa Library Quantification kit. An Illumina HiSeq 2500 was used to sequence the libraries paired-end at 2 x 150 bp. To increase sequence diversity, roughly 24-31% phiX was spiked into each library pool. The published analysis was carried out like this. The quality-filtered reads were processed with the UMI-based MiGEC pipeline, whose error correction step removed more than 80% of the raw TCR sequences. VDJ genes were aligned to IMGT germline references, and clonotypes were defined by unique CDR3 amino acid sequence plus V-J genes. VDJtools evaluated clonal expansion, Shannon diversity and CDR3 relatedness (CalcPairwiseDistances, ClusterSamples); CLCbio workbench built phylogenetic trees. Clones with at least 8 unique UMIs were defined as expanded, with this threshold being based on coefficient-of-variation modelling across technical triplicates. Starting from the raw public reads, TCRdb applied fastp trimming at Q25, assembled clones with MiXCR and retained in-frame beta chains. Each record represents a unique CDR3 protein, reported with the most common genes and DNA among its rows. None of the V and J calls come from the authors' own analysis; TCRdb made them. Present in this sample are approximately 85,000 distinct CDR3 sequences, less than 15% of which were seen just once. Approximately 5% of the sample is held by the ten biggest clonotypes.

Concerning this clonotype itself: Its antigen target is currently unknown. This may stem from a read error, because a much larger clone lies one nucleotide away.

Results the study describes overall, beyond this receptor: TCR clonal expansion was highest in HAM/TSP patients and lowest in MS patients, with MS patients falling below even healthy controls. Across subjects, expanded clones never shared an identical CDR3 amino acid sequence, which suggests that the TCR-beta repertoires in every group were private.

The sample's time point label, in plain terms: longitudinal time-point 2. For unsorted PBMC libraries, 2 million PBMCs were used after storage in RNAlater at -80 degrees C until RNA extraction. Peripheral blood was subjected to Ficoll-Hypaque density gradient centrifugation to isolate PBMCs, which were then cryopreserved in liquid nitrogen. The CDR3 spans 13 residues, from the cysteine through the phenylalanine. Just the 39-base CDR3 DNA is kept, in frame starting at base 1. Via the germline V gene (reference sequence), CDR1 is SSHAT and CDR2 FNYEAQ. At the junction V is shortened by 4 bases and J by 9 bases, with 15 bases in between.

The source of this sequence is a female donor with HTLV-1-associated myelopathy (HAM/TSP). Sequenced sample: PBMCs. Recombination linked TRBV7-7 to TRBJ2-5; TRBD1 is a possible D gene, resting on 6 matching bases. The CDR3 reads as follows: CASSSGAAEAQYF. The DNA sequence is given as TGTGCCAGCAGCTCAGGGGCTGCGGAGGCCCAGTACTTC.